The 2 T cell receptor beta chains below all came from one sample that was sequenced in a study of T cell responses to AZD1222 COVID-19 vaccine (dated by TCRdb to the early 2020s). Receptors were amplified or captured by the immunoSEQ multiplex PCR assay. Entries here come from immuneACCESS through TCRdb and include only in-frame sequences with V and J called. Some clones fail to appear in such tables; in the studies checked, an unresolved V gene covers under half of the shortfall, and the cause of the remainder is unknown. This sample is represented by 120,000 or so clones; approximately 85% of them were singletons. In total, the top ten clones hold approximately 6.6% of the sample. The sample's time point label is to be understood as: baseline before first vaccination. The sequencing here drew on peripheral blood, taken on day 0 of AZD1222 vaccination. The receptor set was obtained from an adult in good health.

The gene calls are TRBV28 and TRBJ2-3, with 7 nucleotides matching TRBD2. Trimming took 9 bases from V and 1 from J; bases not matched to a gene: 4. CDR3 length: 13 residues. The germline CDR1 and CDR2 sequences are MDHEN and SYDVKM. The CDR3 protein is CASYSGGTDTQYF. DNA for the CDR3: TGTGCCAGTTACAGCGGGGGCACAGATACGCAGTATTTT. Complete variable domain (other parts from reference TRBV28 and TRBJ2-3): DVKVTQSSRYLVKRTGEKVFLECVQDMDHENMFWYRQDPGLGLRLIYFSYDVKMKEKGDIPEGYSVSREKKERFSLILESASTNQTSMYLCASYSGGTDTQYFGPGTRLTVL.

The rearrangement uses TRBV7-9 and TRBJ1-6; D is perhaps TRBD1 (5 bases). This CDR3 is built from 12 residues. CDR1 and CDR2 from the germline V gene are SEHNR and FQNEAQ (reference sequence). Trimming left V 10 bases short and J 8 bases short, with 12 bases between. DNA of the CDR3: TGTGCCACCCGTCGACAGTATTCACCCCTCCACTTT. Translated, it gives CATRRQYSPLHF.